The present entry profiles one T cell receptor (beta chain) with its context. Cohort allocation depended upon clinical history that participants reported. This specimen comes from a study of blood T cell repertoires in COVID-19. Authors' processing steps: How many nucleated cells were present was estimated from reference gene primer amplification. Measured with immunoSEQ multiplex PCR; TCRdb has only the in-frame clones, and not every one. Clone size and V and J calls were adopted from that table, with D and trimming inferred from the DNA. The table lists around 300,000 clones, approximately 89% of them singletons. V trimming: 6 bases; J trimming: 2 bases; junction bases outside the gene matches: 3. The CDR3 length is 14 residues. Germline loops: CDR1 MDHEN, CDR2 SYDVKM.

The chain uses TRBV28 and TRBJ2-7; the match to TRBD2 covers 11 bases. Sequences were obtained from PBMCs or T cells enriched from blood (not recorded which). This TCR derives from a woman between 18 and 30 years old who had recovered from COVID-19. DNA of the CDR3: TGTGCCAGCAGGGGGACTAGCGGAACCTACGAGCAGTACTTC. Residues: CASRGTSGTYEQYF. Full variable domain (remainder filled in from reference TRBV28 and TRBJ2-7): DVKVTQSSRYLVKRTGEKVFLECVQDMDHENMFWYRQDPGLGLRLIYFSYDVKMKEKGDIPEGYSVSREKKERFSLILESASTNQTSMYLCASRGTSGTYEQYFGPGTRLTVT.